This T cell receptor (beta chain) was retrieved from a study of OX40 agonist ivuxolimab in advanced cancers. Looking at the study overall: Cohort: 65% to 90% men, mean age about 62, aged roughly 20 to 79.

Libraries were prepared by immunoSEQ multiplex PCR; TCRdb keeps only in-frame clonotypes and omits some of them. Here the sample spans roughly 22,000 clones, about 90% being singletons. Patients were ruled out by autoimmune disease history or systemic immunosuppression. CDR1 and CDR2 from the germline V gene are MNHEY and SVGAGI. V lost 7 bases, J lost 6 bases, and 13 bases stayed unmatched. The CDR3 is 15 amino acids. General study results and limits: Dose levels from 0.1 to 3.0 mg/kg saw CD4+ and CD8+ blood T cells expand clonally by week 6. Certain nonresponding patients likewise had low normalized T-cell clonal expansion.

As for this clone: The antigen is not known.

This chain joins TRBV6-5 and TRBJ2-3, with 7 positions matching TRBD1. The TCR comes from an adult with an advanced solid tumor such as melanoma, head and neck, liver or kidney cancer. Sequencing was performed on CD4+ or CD8+ T cells sorted from blood, taken in a trial of the OX40 agonist ivuxolimab. The DNA of the CDR3 is TGTGCCAGCAAAGAGTTACAGGGGCAGATGGATACGCAGTATTTT. This codes for CASKELQGQMDTQYF.